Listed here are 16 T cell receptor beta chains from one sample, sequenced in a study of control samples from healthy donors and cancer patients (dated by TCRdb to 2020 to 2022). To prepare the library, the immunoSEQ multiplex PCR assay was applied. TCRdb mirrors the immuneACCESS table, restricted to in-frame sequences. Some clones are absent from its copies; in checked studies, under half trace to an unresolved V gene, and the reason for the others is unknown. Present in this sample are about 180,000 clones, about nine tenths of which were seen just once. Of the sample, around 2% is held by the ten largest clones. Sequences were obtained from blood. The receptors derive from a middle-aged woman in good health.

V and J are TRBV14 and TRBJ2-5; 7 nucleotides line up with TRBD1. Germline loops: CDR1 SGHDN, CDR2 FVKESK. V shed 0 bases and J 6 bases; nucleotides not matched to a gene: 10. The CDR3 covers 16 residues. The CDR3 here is CASSQDMGQSHQTQYF. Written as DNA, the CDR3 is TGTGCCAGCAGCCAAGATATGGGACAGTCTCACCAGACCCAGTACTTC.

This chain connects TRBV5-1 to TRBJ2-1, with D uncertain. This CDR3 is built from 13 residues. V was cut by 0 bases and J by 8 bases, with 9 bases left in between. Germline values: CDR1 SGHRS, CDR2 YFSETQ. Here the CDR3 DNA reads TGCGCCAGCAGCTTGGCCGTAGCCTATGAGCAGTTCTTC. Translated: CASSLAVAYEQFF.

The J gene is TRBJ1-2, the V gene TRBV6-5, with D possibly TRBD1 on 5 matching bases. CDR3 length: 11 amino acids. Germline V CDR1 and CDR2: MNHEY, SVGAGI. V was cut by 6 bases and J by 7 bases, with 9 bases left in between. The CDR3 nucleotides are TGTGCCAGCAGCCGGGGGGGTGGCTACACCTTC. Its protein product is CASSRGGGYTF.

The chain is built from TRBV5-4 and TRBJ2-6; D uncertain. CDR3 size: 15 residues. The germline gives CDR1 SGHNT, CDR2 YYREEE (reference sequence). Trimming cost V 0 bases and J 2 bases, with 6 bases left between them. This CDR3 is CASSLGAPGANVLTF. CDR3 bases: TGTGCCAGCAGCTTGGGCGCCCCTGGGGCCAACGTCCTGACTTTC.

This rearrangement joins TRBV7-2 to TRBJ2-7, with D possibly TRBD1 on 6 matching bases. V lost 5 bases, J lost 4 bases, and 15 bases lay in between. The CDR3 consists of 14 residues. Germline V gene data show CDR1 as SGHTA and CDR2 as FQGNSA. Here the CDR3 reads CASSRHREWYEQYF. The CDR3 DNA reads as TGTGCCAGCAGCAGACACAGGGAGTGGTACGAGCAGTACTTC.

CDR3 sequence reads: CASSLGWDGSYEQYF. CDR3 nucleotide sequence: TGTGCCAGCAGCTTAGGGTGGGACGGCTCCTACGAGCAGTACTTC. The chain uses TRBV7-2 and TRBJ2-7; D is perhaps TRBD1 or TRBD2 (5 bases each). This CDR3 comprises 15 residues. Germline CDR1 is SGHTA and CDR2 is FQGNSA. Trimming took 1 base from V and 0 from J, leaving 10 bases between them.

CDR3 DNA: TGTGCCAGCAGTTGGAATGGCTACACCTTC. Translation gives CASSWNGYTF. V gene TRBV12-3 or TRBV12-4 combines with J gene TRBJ1-2; D is unclear. Between the trimmed V and J ends, which lost 4 bases and 6 bases, there was a span of 3 bases. The CDR3 consists of 10 residues.

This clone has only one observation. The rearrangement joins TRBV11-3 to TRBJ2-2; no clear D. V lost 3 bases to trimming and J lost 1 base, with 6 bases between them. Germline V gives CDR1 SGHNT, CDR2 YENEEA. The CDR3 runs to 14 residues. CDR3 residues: CASSLGRNTGELFF. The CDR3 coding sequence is TGTGCCAGCAGCTTGGGCAGGAACACCGGGGAGCTGTTTTTT. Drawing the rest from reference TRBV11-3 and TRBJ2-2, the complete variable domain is EAGVVQSPRYKIIEKKQPVAFWCNPISGHNTLYWYLQNLGQGPELLIRYENEEAVDDSQLPKDRFSAERLKGVDSTLKIQPAELGDSAVYLCASSLGRNTGELFFGEGSRLTVL.

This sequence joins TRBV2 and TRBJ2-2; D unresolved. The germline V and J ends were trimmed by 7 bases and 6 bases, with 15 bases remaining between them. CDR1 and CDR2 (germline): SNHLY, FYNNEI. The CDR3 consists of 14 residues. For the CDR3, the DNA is TGTGCCAGCAATAAGGGTACTATGTCCGGGGAGCTGTTTTTT. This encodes CASNKGTMSGELFF.

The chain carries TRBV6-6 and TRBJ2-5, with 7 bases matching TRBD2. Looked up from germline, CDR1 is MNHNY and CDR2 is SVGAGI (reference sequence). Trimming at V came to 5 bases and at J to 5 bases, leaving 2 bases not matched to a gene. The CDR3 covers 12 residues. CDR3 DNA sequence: TGTGCCAGCAGTAGCGGGGTGGAGACCCAGTACTTC. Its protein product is CASSSGVETQYF.

The CDR3 sequence is CASSRGSGEGTDTQYF. CDR3 nucleotide sequence: TGTGCCAGCAGCCGTGGGAGCGGGGAAGGCACAGATACGCAGTATTTT. The chain couples TRBV4-2 to TRBJ2-3; 7 nucleotides match TRBD2. Germline V gene sequence: CDR1 LGHNA, CDR2 YNFKEQ. The trim removed 4 bases at V and 1 base at J, leaving 8 bases unmatched. This CDR3 has 16 amino acids.

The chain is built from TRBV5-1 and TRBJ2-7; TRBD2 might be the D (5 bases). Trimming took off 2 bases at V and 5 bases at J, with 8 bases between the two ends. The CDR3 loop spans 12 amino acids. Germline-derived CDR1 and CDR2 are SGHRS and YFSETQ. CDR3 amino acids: CASSFSGDEQYF. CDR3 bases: TGCGCCAGCAGCTTCTCCGGGGACGAGCAGTACTTC.

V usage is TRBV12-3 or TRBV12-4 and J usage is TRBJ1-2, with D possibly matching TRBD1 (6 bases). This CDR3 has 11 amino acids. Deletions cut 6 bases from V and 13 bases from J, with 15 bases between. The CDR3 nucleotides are TGTGCCAGCAGGGTTAGGACAGTCATCACCTTC. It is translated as CASRVRTVITF.

The CDR3 spells CATSRDSRAFF. The CDR3 DNA is TGTGCCACCAGCAGAGACTCTAGAGCTTTCTTT. The chain is built from TRBV15 and TRBJ1-1; D not resolved. CDR1 LNHNV and CDR2 YYDKDF come from the germline V gene (reference sequence). V dropped 0 bases and J dropped 10 bases, with 6 bases sitting between them. The CDR3 has 11 amino acids.

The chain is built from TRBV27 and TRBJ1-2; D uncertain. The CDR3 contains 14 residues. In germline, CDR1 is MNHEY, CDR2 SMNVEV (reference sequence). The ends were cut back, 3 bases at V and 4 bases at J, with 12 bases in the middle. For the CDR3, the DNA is TGTGCCAGCAGTTTTGGTCCGCACACCTATGGCTACACCTTC. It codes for CASSFGPHTYGYTF.

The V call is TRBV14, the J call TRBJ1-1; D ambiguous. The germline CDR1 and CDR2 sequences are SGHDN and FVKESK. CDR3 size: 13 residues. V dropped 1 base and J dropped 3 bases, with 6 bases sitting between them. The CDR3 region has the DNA TGTGCCAGCAGCCAAGGTCAGTACACTGAAGCTTTCTTT. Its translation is CASSQGQYTEAFF.